A selection of T cell receptor beta chains follows, all from one sample in a study of cytotoxic CD8 clonotypes in ibrutinib-treated CLL. The table came from immunoSEQ multiplex PCR; TCRdb's copy has only in-frame clones and leaves some out. The sample lists about 140,000 clones, about 70% occurring once. The source was PBMCs, collected after 24 months of ibrutinib treatment. These receptors came from a human donor with chronic lymphocytic leukemia. Both conserved end residues are part of each CDR3. The order of the fields is D gene, J gene, V gene, CDR3 protein. The D gene is left open where the match is weak.

d_gene: TRBD2
j_gene: TRBJ2-5
v_gene: TRBV4-3
CDR3aa: CASSTEASGGQTQYF

d_gene: NA
j_gene: TRBJ1-2
v_gene: TRBV7-2
CDR3aa: CASSLAGGSTGYTF

d_gene: NA
j_gene: TRBJ1-2
v_gene: TRBV7-2
CDR3aa: CASSSSVRGYTF

d_gene: NA
j_gene: TRBJ1-2
v_gene: TRBV6-1
CDR3aa: CASSEGWAGYTF

d_gene: NA
j_gene: TRBJ1-5
v_gene: TRBV7-9
CDR3aa: CASSPPGGGAQHF

d_gene: NA
j_gene: TRBJ2-7
v_gene: TRBV9
CDR3aa: CASSPRLEGLYEQYF

d_gene: NA
j_gene: TRBJ1-5
v_gene: TRBV4-2
CDR3aa: CASSRTSGGNQPQHF

d_gene: NA
j_gene: TRBJ1-1
v_gene: TRBV4-3
CDR3aa: CASSQDGSVTNTEAFF

d_gene: NA
j_gene: TRBJ2-1
v_gene: TRBV7-3
CDR3aa: CASSVEREQFF

d_gene: NA
j_gene: TRBJ1-5
v_gene: TRBV6-5
CDR3aa: CATRARARSNQPQHF

d_gene: NA
j_gene: TRBJ2-3
v_gene: TRBV7-3
CDR3aa: CASSRLGVAADTQYF

d_gene: NA
j_gene: TRBJ1-1
v_gene: TRBV29-1
CDR3aa: CSVGEPGTEAFF

d_gene: TRBD1
j_gene: TRBJ1-4
v_gene: TRBV7-3
CDR3aa: CASSLQGGTNEKLFF

d_gene: TRBD1
j_gene: TRBJ2-7
v_gene: TRBV6-5
CDR3aa: CASRGTEYDEQYF

d_gene: NA
j_gene: TRBJ2-7
v_gene: TRBV28
CDR3aa: CASSLIKGEQYF

d_gene: NA
j_gene: TRBJ1-1
v_gene: TRBV11-2
CDR3aa: CASSLVGRDTEAFF

d_gene: NA
j_gene: TRBJ2-5
v_gene: TRBV28
CDR3aa: CASSFGDLETQYF

d_gene: NA
j_gene: TRBJ2-7
v_gene: TRBV7-2
CDR3aa: CASSSRSYEQYF

d_gene: NA
j_gene: TRBJ1-4
v_gene: TRBV9
CDR3aa: CASSVDSHNEKLFF

d_gene: NA
j_gene: TRBJ2-6
v_gene: TRBV19
CDR3aa: CASSTFWGTGANVLTF

d_gene: NA
j_gene: TRBJ2-3
v_gene: TRBV6-5
CDR3aa: CASSRGTSDTQYF

d_gene: NA
j_gene: TRBJ1-2
v_gene: TRBV28
CDR3aa: CASKLTGHGYTF

d_gene: NA
j_gene: TRBJ2-6
v_gene: TRBV9
CDR3aa: CASSVESAWANVLTF

d_gene: TRBD2
j_gene: TRBJ2-5
v_gene: TRBV28
CDR3aa: CASSTSGGPETQYF

d_gene: TRBD1
j_gene: TRBJ2-3
v_gene: TRBV19
CDR3aa: CASSPQGVSTDTQYF

d_gene: NA
j_gene: TRBJ2-7
v_gene: TRBV9
CDR3aa: CASSADGSSYEQYF

d_gene: NA
j_gene: TRBJ2-5
v_gene: TRBV18
CDR3aa: CASSRSVGETQYF